The source of this TCR beta chain is a study of cytomegalovirus exposure and HLA in healthy donors. Broader study findings: Subsequent analysis showed first-cohort TCR clusters tending to co-occur in more than 95 validation repertoires.

CDR1 is SGHRS, CDR2 YFSETQ, per germline. The CDR3 totals 18 residues. With 1 base clipped from V and 0 bases from J, the junction kept 8 bases outside the gene matches. As for this clone: Its specificity is unknown.

This table comes from immunoSEQ multiplex PCR, and its TCRdb copy is limited to in-frame clones, with some not included. The sample records some 130,000 clones, around 89% being singletons. V and J are TRBV5-1 and TRBJ2-1, with TRBD2 matching 9 bases. The sequenced sample was PBMCs. The receptor's source is a woman aged 18 to 35 in good health and CMV-seropositive. Here the CDR3 reads CASSLPRLADSSYNEQFF. CDR3 DNA sequence: TGCGCCAGCAGCTTGCCCCGACTAGCGGATTCCTCCTACAATGAGCAGTTCTTC.